One sample yielded the 15 T cell receptor beta chains listed below, sequenced in a study of cytomegalovirus exposure and HLA in healthy donors. The PCR ran on 60 Vbeta and 13 Jbeta primers. Sequenced by immunoSEQ multiplex PCR; TCRdb stores in-frame clones only, minus some. The sample consists of around 100,000 clones, roughly 80% of them appearing once. Sequencing input: PBMCs. Receptors originate from a young woman in good health and CMV-seropositive.

The chain is built from TRBV9 and TRBJ2-3; D possibly corresponds to TRBD2 (6 bases). CDR1 and CDR2 (germline): SGDLS, YYNGEE. The CDR3 contains 16 residues. The V and J ends lost 2 bases and 1 base respectively, with 14 bases between them. Written as DNA, the CDR3 is TGTGCCAGCAGCGTGGATAGCGGCGGGGGCACAGATACGCAGTATTTT. Amino acid sequence: CASSVDSGGGTDTQYF.

This sequence joins TRBV14 and TRBJ2-1; D remains unclear. V was clipped by 4 bases and J by 7 bases, with 14 bases between them. Germline V gives CDR1 SGHDN, CDR2 FVKESK. The CDR3 extends over 14 amino acids. The CDR3 region has the DNA TGTGCCAGCAGCCGCGTGGCGAGCGTTAATGAGCAGTTCTTC. Protein: CASSRVASVNEQFF.

CDR3 sequence (DNA): TGCGCCAGCAGCTCAATCGAGGGCCGGATTCGGGGCTACACCTTC. It codes for CASSSIEGRIRGYTF. The chain couples TRBV5-1 to TRBJ1-2; D is unresolved. Germline V gene data show CDR1 as SGHRS and CDR2 as YFSETQ. This CDR3 is built from 15 residues. The germline V and J ends were trimmed by 3 bases and 8 bases, with 20 bases remaining between them.

This clone was observed once. The chain joins TRBV5-4 to TRBJ2-7, with TRBD2 matching 7 bases. From germline, CDR1 is SGHNT and CDR2 YYREEE (reference sequence). The V and J ends lost 4 bases and 0 bases, in that order; junction bases with no gene match: 10. CDR3 length equals 16 residues. CDR3 protein: CASSRPSAGSSYEQYF. As DNA, the CDR3 is TGTGCCAGCAGCCGCCCCTCAGCGGGGAGCTCCTACGAGCAGTACTTC.

The chain uses TRBV30 and TRBJ1-5; tentatively, D is TRBD1 (6 bases). Germline values: CDR1 GTSNPN, CDR2 SVGIG (reference sequence). The CDR3 is 14 residues long. The germline V and J ends were trimmed by 1 base and 4 bases, with 11 bases remaining between them. CDR3: CAWSDPTGNQPQHF. The CDR3 coding sequence is TGTGCCTGGAGTGACCCGACAGGTAATCAGCCCCAGCATTTT.

The rearrangement joins TRBV18 to TRBJ1-1, with D possibly matching TRBD1 (5 bases). The CDR3 loop spans 14 amino acids. CDR1 and CDR2 (germline): KGHSH, LQKENI. V was trimmed by 4 bases and J by 6 bases, leaving 15 bases between them. The chain's CDR3 is CASSLGGVQPEAFF. Written as DNA, the CDR3 is TGTGCCAGCTCACTCGGGGGTGTTCAGCCTGAAGCTTTCTTT. Drawing the rest from reference TRBV18 and TRBJ1-1, the complete variable domain is NAGVMQNPRHLVRRRGQEARLRCSPMKGHSHVYWYRQLPEEGLKFMVYLQKENIIDESGMPKERFSAEFPKEGPSILRIQQVVRGDSAAYFCASSLGGVQPEAFFGQGTRLTVV.

The V and J genes are TRBV27 and TRBJ1-2; the D gene is possibly TRBD1 (5 bases). Germline V CDR1 and CDR2: MNHEY, SMNVEV (reference sequence). Trimming left V 5 bases short and J 5 bases short, with 9 bases between. This CDR3 comprises 12 residues. In DNA, the CDR3 is TGTGCCAGCAGTGCGGCAGGGTATGGCTACACCTTC. It specifies CASSAAGYGYTF.

This clone is a singleton in its sample. The rearrangement joins TRBV6-5 to TRBJ2-7, with D possibly matching TRBD1 (5 bases). Germline CDR1 is MNHEY and CDR2 is SVGAGI. The CDR3 runs to 16 residues. V was shortened by 4 bases and J by 3 bases, with 19 bases between the two germline ends. Here the CDR3 reads CASSSSSTGQGYEQYF. In nucleotides, the CDR3 is TGTGCCAGCAGTTCGTCGTCAACGGGCCAGGGCTACGAGCAGTACTTC.

This clone came up once. The rearrangement links TRBV4-1 to TRBJ1-1, with D possibly matching TRBD1 (5 bases). The CDR3 has 15 amino acids. V lost 0 bases to trimming and J lost 8 bases, with 16 bases between them. The germline gives CDR1 MGHRA, CDR2 YSYEKL. This CDR3 reads CASSQEGSGVAEAFF. CDR3 nucleotides: TGCGCCAGCAGCCAAGAAGGGTCGGGGGTTGCCGAAGCTTTCTTT.

This sequence joins TRBV7-9 and TRBJ2-7, with a weak D call TRBD1 (5 bases). Germline CDR1 is SEHNR and CDR2 is FQNEAQ (reference sequence). The CDR3 extends over 14 amino acids. V dropped 3 bases and J dropped 3 bases, with 12 bases sitting between them. The CDR3 loop is CASSFGGADYEQYF. CDR3 DNA sequence: TGTGCCAGCAGCTTTGGTGGGGCAGACTACGAGCAGTACTTC.

The V call is TRBV5-1, the J call TRBJ2-1; 9 bases line up with TRBD2. Unmatched junction bases numbered 3, after V lost 2 bases and J lost 3 bases. This CDR3 is 15 amino acids long. The germline CDR1 and CDR2 sequences are SGHRS and YFSETQ. The CDR3 reads CASSFSSGDYNEQFF. CDR3 in DNA: TGCGCCAGCAGCTTTTCTAGCGGGGACTACAATGAGCAGTTCTTC.

The gene calls are TRBV19 and TRBJ1-2; D is possibly TRBD1 (6 bases). Trimming removed 3 bases from V and 2 bases from J, with 19 bases in between. The CDR3 has 17 residues. Germline V lookup: CDR1 LNHDA, CDR2 SQIVND (reference sequence). CDR3: CASSILQTGRRNYGYTF. CDR3 coding DNA: TGTGCCAGTAGTATCCTACAGACAGGAAGAAGAAACTATGGCTACACCTTC.

This chain joins TRBV20-1 and TRBJ1-1, with D maybe TRBD1 (5 bases). V was clipped by 1 base and J by 11 bases, with 11 bases between them. The germline gives CDR1 DFQATT, CDR2 SNEGSKA (reference sequence). The CDR3 totals 11 residues. The CDR3 region has the DNA TGCAGTGCTAGAGGGGGCTACTCGGCTTTCTTT. It codes for CSARGGYSAFF.

The chain recombines TRBV4-1 with TRBJ2-3, with 9 bases that match TRBD2. The CDR3 extends over 20 amino acids. V gave up 3 bases and J gave up 5 bases; unmatched junction bases: 21. Per the germline V gene, CDR1 is MGHRA and CDR2 is YSYEKL. This chain's CDR3 is CASSHPPPKLRGGLEDTQYF. The CDR3 coding sequence is TGCGCCAGCAGCCATCCTCCCCCTAAATTGCGGGGGGGCCTGGAAGATACGCAGTATTTT.

This clone was counted once. This rearrangement joins TRBV18 to TRBJ2-1; the match to TRBD2 covers 9 bases. J lost 5 bases, V lost 0 bases, and 5 bases had no gene match. The CDR3 is made up of 16 amino acids. Germline CDR1 reads KGHSH; CDR2 reads LQKENI. Written as DNA, the CDR3 is TGTGCCAGCTCACCACCGGCTAGCGGGGACCACAATGAGCAGTTCTTC. It is translated as CASSPPASGDHNEQFF.